Reported below is one T cell receptor (beta chain). The sample originates from a study of CD8+ T cells in alopecia areata. After isolation, RNA underwent reverse transcription to generate cDNA as the sequencing template. Produced via immunoSEQ multiplex PCR; TCRdb's table is partial and in-frame only. Altogether 200,000 to 250,000 clones are present, about two thirds being singletons, with the ten largest covering more than 0.95%. Germline V gene lookup returns CDR1 MNHEY and CDR2 SVGAGI. Trimming left V 6 bases short and J 0 bases short, with 8 bases between. The length of the CDR3 is 13 residues. Sequencing used CD4+ T cells sorted from blood, obtained at week 0. This TCR was sampled from a human donor with alopecia areata. The chain joins TRBV6-5 to TRBJ1-2; D remains ambiguous. The DNA for the CDR3 is TGTGCCAGCAGGCAAGATTCTAACTATGGCTACACCTTC. Protein sequence: CASRQDSNYGYTF.